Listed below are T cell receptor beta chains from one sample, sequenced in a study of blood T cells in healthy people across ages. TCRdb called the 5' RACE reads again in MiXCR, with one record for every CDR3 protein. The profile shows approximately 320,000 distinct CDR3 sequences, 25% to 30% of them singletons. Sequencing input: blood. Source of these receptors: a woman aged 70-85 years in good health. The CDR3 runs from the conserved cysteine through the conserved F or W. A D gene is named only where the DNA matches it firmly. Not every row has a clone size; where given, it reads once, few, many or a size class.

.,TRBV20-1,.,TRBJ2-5,CSAWDHNRETQYF,TGCAGTGCTTGGGACCACAACCGAGAGACCCAGTACTTC
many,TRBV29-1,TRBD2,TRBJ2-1,CSVLGLAGFKFF,TGCAGCGTCCTGGGACTAGCGGGATTTAAGTTCTTC
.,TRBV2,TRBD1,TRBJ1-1,CASSVQGARTEAFF,TGTGCCAGCAGTGTTCAGGGGGCGAGGACTGAAGCTTTCTTT
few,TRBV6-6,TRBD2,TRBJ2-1,CASSQTSASYNEQFF,TGTGCCAGCAGTCAGACTAGCGCGTCATACAATGAGCAGTTCTTC
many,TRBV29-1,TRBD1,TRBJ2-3,CSVDRGNTQYF,TGCAGCGTCGACAGGGGAAATACGCAGTATTTT
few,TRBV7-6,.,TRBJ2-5,CASSQTGLGETQYF,TGTGCCAGCAGTCAAACGGGTCTGGGGGAGACCCAGTACTTC
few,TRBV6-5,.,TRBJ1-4,CASRQAVATNEKLFF,TGTGCCAGCAGACAGGCCGTTGCAACTAATGAAAAACTGTTTTTT
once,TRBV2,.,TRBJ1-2,CASSATGRLHGYTF,TGTGCCAGCAGTGCGACTGGACGGTTACATGGCTACACCTTC
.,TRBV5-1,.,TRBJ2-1,CASSLRSGLAEQFF,TGCGCCAGCAGCTTGCGGTCGGGCTTGGCTGAGCAGTTCTTC
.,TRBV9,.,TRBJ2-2,CASSTGSGTGELFF,TGTGCCAGCAGCACAGGGTCGGGCACCGGGGAGCTGTTTTTT
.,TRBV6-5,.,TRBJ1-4,CASSYSDSEKLFF,TGTGCCAGCAGTTACTCGGACAGTGAAAAACTGTTTTTT
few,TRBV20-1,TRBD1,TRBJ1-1,CSKTGGTGRAEAFF,TGCAGTAAGACAGGGGGAACAGGGCGCGCTGAAGCTTTCTTT
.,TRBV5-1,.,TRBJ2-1,CASSKSGDSGGEQFF,TGCGCCAGCAGTAAGAGCGGAGACTCGGGCGGGGAGCAGTTCTTC
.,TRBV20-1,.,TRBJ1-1,CSARDRILNAEAFF,TGCAGTGCTAGAGACCGGATTTTGAACGCTGAAGCTTTCTTT
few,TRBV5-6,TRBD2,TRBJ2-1,CASSLGPFAGGSHEQFF,TGTGCCAGCAGCTTGGGACCCTTTGCGGGAGGGTCCCATGAGCAGTTCTTC
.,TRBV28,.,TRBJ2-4,CASTPPGLKNPFQYF,TGTGCCAGCACTCCACCGGGACTCAAAAACCCCTTTCAGTACTTC
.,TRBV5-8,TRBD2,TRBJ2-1,CASSRGLAGTYNEQFF,TGTGCCAGCAGCCGGGGACTAGCGGGGACCTACAATGAGCAGTTCTTC
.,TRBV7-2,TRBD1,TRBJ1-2,CASSPTDRGYGYTF,TGTGCCAGCAGCCCCACGGACAGGGGGTATGGCTACACCTTC
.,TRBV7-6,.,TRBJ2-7,CASTEGHAGNYEQYF,TGTGCCAGCACCGAAGGCCATGCGGGAAACTACGAGCAGTACTTC
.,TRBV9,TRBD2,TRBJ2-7,CASSGTSGVPSYEQYF,TGTGCCAGCAGCGGGACTAGCGGGGTCCCCTCCTACGAGCAGTACTTC
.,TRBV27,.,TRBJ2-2,CASSLLAGTGELFF,TGTGCCAGCAGTTTGTTGGCGGGCACCGGGGAGCTGTTTTTT
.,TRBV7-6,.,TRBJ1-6,CASSLDENSPLHF,TGTGCCAGCAGCTTAGATGAGAATTCACCCCTCCACTTT
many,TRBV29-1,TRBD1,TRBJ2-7,CSVGTGSDEQYF,TGCAGCGTCGGGACAGGGAGCGACGAGCAGTACTTC
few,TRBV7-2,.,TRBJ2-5,CASSQGRSQETQYF,TGTGCCAGCAGCCAAGGACGGTCCCAAGAGACCCAGTACTTC
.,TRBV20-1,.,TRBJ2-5,CSASGRATQYF,TGCAGTGCTTCGGGGAGAGCGACCCAGTACTTC
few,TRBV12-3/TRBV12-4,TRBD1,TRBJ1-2,CASAHGQGVEGYTF,TGTGCCAGCGCTCATGGACAGGGAGTTGAAGGCTACACCTTC
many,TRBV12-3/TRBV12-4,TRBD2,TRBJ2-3,CASTYGTSSTDTQYF,TGTGCCAGCACTTATGGGACTAGCTCCACAGATACGCAGTATTTT
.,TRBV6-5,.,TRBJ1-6,CASSYSFGRNNSPLHF,TGTGCCAGCAGTTACTCCTTTGGGAGGAATAATTCACCCCTCCACTTT
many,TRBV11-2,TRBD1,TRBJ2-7,CASSTRTGSDEQYF,TGTGCCAGCAGCACCCGGACAGGGTCGGACGAGCAGTACTTC
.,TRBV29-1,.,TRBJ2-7,CSVRGAYEQYF,TGCAGCGTTCGAGGGGCCTACGAGCAGTACTTC
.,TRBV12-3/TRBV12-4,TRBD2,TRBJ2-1,CASSARLAGDEQFF,TGTGCCAGCAGTGCCCGACTAGCGGGGGATGAGCAGTTCTTC
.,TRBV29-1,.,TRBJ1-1,CSVEPGMNTEAFF,TGCAGCGTCGAACCGGGGATGAACACTGAAGCTTTCTTT
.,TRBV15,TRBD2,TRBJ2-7,CATKIAGATGEQYF,TGTGCCACCAAAATAGCGGGAGCCACAGGGGAGCAGTACTTC
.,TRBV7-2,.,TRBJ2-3,CASRYPSGRRVDTQYF,TGTGCCAGCAGATATCCCTCCGGGAGAAGGGTAGATACGCAGTATTTT
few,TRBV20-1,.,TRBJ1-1,CSAITLFNPGAYTEAFF,TGCAGTGCTATCACCCTCTTTAATCCGGGGGCTTACACTGAAGCTTTCTTT
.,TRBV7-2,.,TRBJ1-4,CASSPDFNEKLFF,TGTGCCAGCTCTCCGGACTTTAATGAAAAACTGTTTTTT